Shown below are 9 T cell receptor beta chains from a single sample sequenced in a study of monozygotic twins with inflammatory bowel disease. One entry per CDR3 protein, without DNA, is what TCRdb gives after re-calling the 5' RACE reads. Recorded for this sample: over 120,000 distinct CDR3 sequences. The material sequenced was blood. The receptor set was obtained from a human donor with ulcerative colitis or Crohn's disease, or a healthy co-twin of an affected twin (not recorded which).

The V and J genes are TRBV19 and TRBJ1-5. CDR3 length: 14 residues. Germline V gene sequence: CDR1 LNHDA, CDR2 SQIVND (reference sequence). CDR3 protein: CASSIVRVDQPQHF.

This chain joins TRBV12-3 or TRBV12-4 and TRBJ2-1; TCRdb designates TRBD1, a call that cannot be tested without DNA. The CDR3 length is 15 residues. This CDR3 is CASSLAAGVYNEQFF.

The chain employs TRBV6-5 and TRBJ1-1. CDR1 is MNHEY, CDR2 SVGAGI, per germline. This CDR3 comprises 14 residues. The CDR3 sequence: CASSYSSGGTEAFF.

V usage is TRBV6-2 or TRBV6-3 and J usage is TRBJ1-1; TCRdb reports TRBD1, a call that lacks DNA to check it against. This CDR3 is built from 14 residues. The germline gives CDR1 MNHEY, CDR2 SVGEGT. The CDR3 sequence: CASSRTGENTEAFF.

Here the CDR3 reads CASSWDGNQPQHF. The chain is built from TRBV6-5 and TRBJ1-5; TCRdb selects TRBD1, and the lack of DNA leaves this call unchecked. Germline V gene data show CDR1 as MNHEY and CDR2 as SVGAGI. The CDR3 totals 13 residues.

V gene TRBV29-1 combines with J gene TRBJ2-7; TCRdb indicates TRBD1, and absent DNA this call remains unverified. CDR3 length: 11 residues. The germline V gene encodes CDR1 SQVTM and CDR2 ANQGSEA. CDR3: CSVGTQGEQYF.

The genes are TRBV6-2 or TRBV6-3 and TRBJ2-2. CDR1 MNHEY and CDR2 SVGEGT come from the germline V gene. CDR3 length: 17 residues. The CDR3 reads CASSYQSGVLHTGELFF.

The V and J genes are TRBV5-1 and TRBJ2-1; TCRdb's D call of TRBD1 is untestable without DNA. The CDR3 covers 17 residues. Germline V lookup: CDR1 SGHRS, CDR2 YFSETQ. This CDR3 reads CASRSTGGREYRNEQFF.

CDR3: CASSLMPMVDTIYF. V is TRBV7-3 and J is TRBJ1-3. The CDR3 contains 14 residues. CDR1 is SGHTA, CDR2 FQGTGA, per germline.